This T cell receptor (beta chain) was captured in a study of T cells in Graves' hyperthyroidism and ophthalmopathy. At the level of the study: Peripheral blood collection took place at initial diagnosis, before any treatment.

Amplification yielded TCR beta CDR3 regions, with RNA transcripts as the source. The HTBI primer set served for first-round RT-PCR of the TCR CDR3. TCRdb recomputed calls from the multiplex PCR reads with MiXCR, one row per CDR3 protein. The table lists hundreds of thousands of distinct CDR3 sequences, about a sixth of them singletons. It was uncontrolled infection, other autoimmune disease, pregnancy or lactation that excluded patients. CDR3 length equals 14 residues. Germline values: CDR1 SNHLY, CDR2 FYNNEI. V dropped 6 bases and J dropped 8; count of bases not matched to a gene: 7. This clonotype was counted at least ten times.

The sequence was obtained from a woman younger than 35 with Graves' hyperthyroidism. The chain is built from TRBV2 and TRBJ1-6; 7 nucleotides match TRBD1. The specimen sequenced was blood. As DNA, the CDR3 is TGTGCCAGCAGCCTACAGGGGACGGATTCACCCCTCCACTTT. It codes for CASSLQGTDSPLHF.